This passage covers 18 T cell receptor beta chains from one sample sequenced in a study of blood T cell repertoires in COVID-19. The repertoire was sequenced with immunoSEQ multiplex PCR; TCRdb's copy has only in-frame clones and lacks some. The sample has 200,000 to 300,000 clones; 80% to 85% are singletons. Material for sequencing was peripheral blood. These receptors all stem from a man between 35 and 55 years old with acute or convalescent COVID-19.

The V and J genes are TRBV5-1 and TRBJ1-1; 7 bases line up with TRBD1. This CDR3 contains 16 residues. Per germline, CDR1 SGHRS and CDR2 YFSETQ. Losses at the gene ends were 6 bases for V and 1 base for J; bases not matched to a gene: 12. This CDR3 reads CASTMGTARGNTEAFF. In DNA, the CDR3 is TGCGCCAGCACCATGGGGACAGCCCGGGGGAACACTGAAGCTTTCTTT. Drawing the rest from reference TRBV5-1 and TRBJ1-1, the complete variable domain is KAGVTQTPRYLIKTRGQQVTLSCSPISGHRSVSWYQQTPGQGLQFLFEYFSETQRNKGNFPGRFSGRQFSNSRSEMNVSTLELGDSALYLCASTMGTARGNTEAFFGQGTRLTVV.

V and J are TRBV7-9 and TRBJ1-1; D is unclear. Looked up from germline, CDR1 is SEHNR and CDR2 is FQNEAQ (reference sequence). The CDR3 is 14 amino acids. V dropped 1 base and J dropped 8 bases, with 14 bases sitting between them. The CDR3 region has the DNA TGTGCCAGCAGCTTAGATCTGTCGGGATTGGAAGCTTTCTTT. As protein: CASSLDLSGLEAFF.

This CDR3 is CASSLSGTGGNYGYTF. CDR3 coding DNA: TGTGCCAGCAGTTTATCTGGGACAGGGGGGAACTATGGCTACACCTTC. The chain combines TRBV27 with TRBJ1-2, with 11 nucleotides matching TRBD1. J gave up 2 bases and V 0 bases, and 2 bases lay outside the gene matches. Germline V gene data show CDR1 as MNHEY and CDR2 as SMNVEV (reference sequence). The CDR3 contains 16 residues.

The V call is TRBV3-1 (or the pseudogene TRBV3-2), the J call TRBJ2-1; D may be TRBD2 (7 bases). Germline V lookup: CDR1 LGHDT, CDR2 YNNKEL (reference sequence). Trimming shortened V by 1 base and J by 3 bases, and 13 bases separated the two germline ends. The CDR3 extends over 16 amino acids. CDR3 bases: TGTGCCAGCAGCCAAGGGACTAGGGGGGTCTACAATGAGCAGTTCTTC. It encodes CASSQGTRGVYNEQFF.

Concerning this clone itself: Other DNA sequences in the same sample also yield this CDR3. The V and J genes are TRBV18 and TRBJ2-7; 9 positions match TRBD1. The germline CDR1 and CDR2 sequences are KGHSH and LQKENI. This CDR3 region has 14 residues. The junction had 2 bases not matched to a gene; V was cut back by 3 bases and J by 2 bases. The chain's CDR3 is CASSPRQGAYEQYF. The CDR3 DNA reads as TGTGCCAGCTCACCTAGACAGGGGGCCTACGAGCAGTACTTC.

This clone was seen only a few times. V usage is TRBV29-1 and J usage is TRBJ1-1, with 8 nucleotides matching TRBD1. The CDR3 totals 14 residues. V was clipped by 4 bases and J by 0 bases; unmatched bases: 4. Germline lookup yields CDR1 SQVTM and CDR2 ANQGSEA. CDR3 loop: CSVGTGIMNTEAFF. CDR3 bases: TGCAGCGTTGGGACAGGGATAATGAACACTGAAGCTTTCTTT.

The CDR3: CASTLTNYGYTF. DNA of the CDR3: TGTGCCAGCACCCTGACAAACTATGGCTACACCTTC. The chain links TRBV2 to TRBJ1-2; no clear D gene. Germline V CDR1 and CDR2: SNHLY, FYNNEI. This CDR3 spans 12 amino acids. V lost 7 bases and J 2 bases, leaving 8 bases between the germline ends.

V and J are TRBV5-5 and TRBJ2-2; TRBD1 aligns across 7 bases. Germline V gene lookup returns CDR1 SGHKS and CDR2 YYEKEE (reference sequence). V lost 0 bases, J lost 6 bases, and 5 bases stayed unmatched. The CDR3 runs to 15 residues. The CDR3 here is CASSLDQGVAGELFF. DNA for the CDR3: TGTGCCAGCAGCTTGGATCAGGGGGTCGCCGGGGAGCTGTTTTTT.

This clone has just one count. The chain links TRBV7-3 to TRBJ2-3, with TRBD1 as a possible D gene (5 bases). The germline CDR1 and CDR2 sequences are SGHTA and FQGTGA. This CDR3 comprises 15 residues. V lost 2 bases, J lost 1 base, and 10 bases lay in between. The CDR3 loop reads CASSLQGGGTDTQYF. The CDR3 DNA is TGTGCCAGCAGCTTACAGGGCGGCGGCACAGATACGCAGTATTTT.

This chain joins TRBV18 and TRBJ1-2; no clear D gene. Germline assignment: CDR1 KGHSH and CDR2 LQKENI. The CDR3 is made up of 14 amino acids. Deletions cut 2 bases from V and 3 bases from J, with 10 bases between. CDR3 sequence (DNA): TGTGCCAGCTCACCAAGTGGGAGGGACTATGGCTACACCTTC. This gives the protein CASSPSGRDYGYTF.

J is TRBJ2-3 and V is TRBV5-1; 8 bases align to TRBD2. The CDR3 runs 15 residues. Germline assignment: CDR1 SGHRS and CDR2 YFSETQ. Unmatched junction bases numbered 6, after V lost 5 bases and J lost 1 base. The CDR3 protein is CASSSTGGRTDTQYF. CDR3 coding DNA: TGCGCCAGCAGTTCGACGGGGGGGCGCACAGATACGCAGTATTTT.

The rearrangement joins TRBV5-5 to TRBJ1-2; D unclear. This CDR3 has 12 amino acids. Germline loops: CDR1 SGHKS, CDR2 YYEKEE (reference sequence). V was cut by 0 bases and J by 3 bases, with 3 bases left in between. The CDR3 sequence: CASSLEHYGYTF. For the CDR3, the DNA is TGTGCCAGCAGCTTGGAGCACTATGGCTACACCTTC.

This clone has just a few counts. Here the CDR3 DNA reads TGTGCCAGCAGGGACAGGGGCGAAACTAATGAAAAACTGTTTTTT. This codes for CASRDRGETNEKLFF. The gene calls are TRBV6-5 and TRBJ1-4; 9 bases agree with TRBD1. Germline-derived CDR1 and CDR2 are MNHEY and SVGAGI. CDR3 length: 15 amino acids. J was trimmed by 1 base and V by 6 bases; bases with no gene match: 3.

This chain joins TRBV10-3 and TRBJ1-3; the D gene is possibly TRBD1 (6 bases). Germline values: CDR1 ENHRY, CDR2 SYGVKD. Trimming removed 8 bases from V and 3 bases from J, with 17 bases in between. CDR3 length: 15 amino acids. In DNA, the CDR3 is TGTGCCATCTCTCCAACCGACAGGCTTGGAAACACCATATATTTT. Translation gives CAISPTDRLGNTIYF.

The CDR3 DNA reads TGTGCCAGCAGTGAAGGGGCCAGCAACTATGGCTACACCTTC. Its translation: CASSEGASNYGYTF. The genes are TRBV25-1 and TRBJ1-2; D perhaps matches TRBD1 (5 bases). The germline V gene encodes CDR1 MGHDK and CDR2 SYGVNS. The V end was cut by 2 bases, the J end by 2 bases, with 9 bases between. This CDR3 is built from 14 residues.

The chain joins TRBV7-9 to TRBJ2-5, with 9 bases that match TRBD1. From germline, CDR1 is SEHNR and CDR2 FQNEAQ (reference sequence). J gave up 1 base and V 9 bases, and 9 bases lay outside the gene matches. CDR3 length: 15 amino acids. The CDR3 loop reads CASPSGTGTQETQYF. The CDR3 nucleotides read TGTGCCAGTCCCTCGGGGACAGGGACCCAAGAGACCCAGTACTTC.

The rearrangement links TRBV10-2 to TRBJ2-1; 8 nucleotides line up with TRBD2. This CDR3 spans 14 amino acids. CDR1 WSHSY and CDR2 SAAADI come from the germline V gene. Trimming at V came to 7 bases and at J to 3 bases, leaving 5 bases not matched to a gene. CDR3 in amino acids: CASTSGGLYNEQFF. Written as DNA, the CDR3 is TGCGCCAGCACGAGCGGGGGACTCTACAATGAGCAGTTCTTC.

CDR3 sequence: CASSWYTGNTEAFF. CDR3 nucleotide sequence: TGCGCCAGCAGCTGGTATACTGGGAACACTGAAGCTTTCTTT. V gene TRBV5-1 combines with J gene TRBJ1-1; D ambiguous. CDR1 and CDR2 (germline): SGHRS, YFSETQ. This CDR3 has 14 amino acids. The V end was cut by 3 bases, the J end by 1 base, with 10 bases between.